Shown below are 18 T cell receptor beta chains from a single sample sequenced in a study of blood T cells in healthy people across ages. Through a sample-barcoded 5' primer and a J-beta primer mix, a second PCR was run for roughly 7 to 12 cycles. A single record per CDR3 protein comes from TCRdb applying MiXCR to the 5' RACE reads. The table lists roughly 1.9 million distinct CDR3 sequences, around 42% of them singletons. The sequenced sample was blood. The receptors here all came from a human donor in good health.

This clonotype was found a few times. The V call is TRBV5-1, the J call TRBJ2-4; D is unresolved. Germline V gene lookup returns CDR1 SGHRS and CDR2 YFSETQ. The CDR3 has 18 residues. The V and J ends lost 1 base and 0 bases respectively, with 17 bases between them. The CDR3 loop is CASSLWVREHLAKNIQYF. The DNA for the CDR3 is TGCGCCAGCAGCTTGTGGGTGAGAGAGCATCTAGCCAAAAACATTCAGTACTTC.

The V call is TRBV14, the J call TRBJ1-4; D is unresolved. Germline V gene lookup returns CDR1 SGHDN and CDR2 FVKESK. The CDR3 contains 12 residues. V was cut by 3 bases and J by 3 bases, with 2 bases left in between. In nucleotides, the CDR3 is TGTGCCAGCAGCCAGCCTAATGAAAAACTGTTTTTT. As protein: CASSQPNEKLFF. The full variable domain, its missing parts supplied by reference TRBV14 and TRBJ1-4, is EAGVTQFPSHSVIEKGQTVTLRCDPISGHDNLYWYRRVMGKEIKFLLHFVKESKQDESGMPNNRFLAERTGGTYSTLKVQPAELEDSGVYFCASSQPNEKLFFGSGTQLSVL.

The chain carries TRBV4-1 and TRBJ2-1; 10 bases match TRBD2. The CDR3 consists of 22 residues. The V gene's germline CDR1 is MGHRA and CDR2 YSYEKL. J was trimmed by 0 bases and V by 5 bases; bases with no gene match: 22. CDR3 residues: CASSGRRDGALAGPSSYNEQFF. As DNA, the CDR3 is TGCGCCAGCAGCGGTCGACGGGACGGGGCACTAGCGGGGCCGAGCTCCTACAATGAGCAGTTCTTC.

This chain connects TRBV30 to TRBJ1-2; D possibly corresponds to TRBD1 (5 bases). Between the trimmed V and J ends, which lost 3 bases and 5 bases, there was a span of 16 bases. CDR3 length: 14 amino acids. In germline, CDR1 is GTSNPN, CDR2 SVGIG (reference sequence). CDR3 nucleotide sequence: TGTGCCTGGAGCCGGGACGGTGCCTCTTATGGCTACACCTTC. It encodes CAWSRDGASYGYTF.

This clonotype occurred a few times. The chain combines TRBV3-1 with TRBJ2-5, with a tentative D call TRBD2 (6 bases). Germline V gene sequence: CDR1 LGHDT, CDR2 YNNKEL (reference sequence). The V and J ends lost 0 bases and 0 bases respectively, with 14 bases between them. The CDR3 contains 17 residues. For the CDR3, the DNA is TGTGCCAGCAGCCAAGAGTGGAGGGGATGGAACCAAGAGACCCAGTACTTC. Translating gives CASSQEWRGWNQETQYF.

This clonotype has only one observation. The junction differs from germline at one of its ends, possibly a read error. The chain has TRBV28 and TRBJ2-5; weak D call: TRBD1 (5 bases). Germline V gene data show CDR1 as MDHEN and CDR2 as SYDVKM. This CDR3 region has 15 residues. This CDR3 reads CAGSLSGREGVTQYF. The CDR3 DNA reads as TGTGCCGGCAGTTTGTCGGGCAGGGAAGGGGTGACCCAGTACTTC.

This CDR3 is CASSARDRATEAFF. CDR3 DNA: TGTGCCAGCAGCGCGAGGGACAGGGCGACTGAAGCTTTCTTT. This chain links TRBV5-4 with TRBJ1-1; 9 bases are a match to TRBD1. CDR1 SGHNT and CDR2 YYREEE come from the germline V gene (reference sequence). The junction had 6 bases not matched to a gene; V was cut back by 4 bases and J by 5 bases. The CDR3 runs 14 residues. The complete variable domain, with remaining parts taken from reference TRBV5-4 and TRBJ1-1, reads ETGVTQSPTHLIKTRGQQVTLRCSSQSGHNTVSWYQQALGQGPQFIFQYYREEENGRGNFPPRFSGLQFPNYSSELNVNALELDDSALYLCASSARDRATEAFFGQGTRLTVV.

This clonotype was counted a single time. The rearrangement joins TRBV5-5 to TRBJ2-7, with TRBD2 as a possible D gene (7 bases). V gave up 5 bases and J gave up 1 base, with 16 bases separating them. Germline CDR1 SGHKS, CDR2 YYEKEE (reference sequence). The CDR3 runs 15 residues. The CDR3 DNA reads TGTGCCAGCAGACTGGCGGGGGACACTTCCTACGAGCAGTACTTC. Translating it yields CASRLAGDTSYEQYF.

The chain links TRBV12-3 or TRBV12-4 to TRBJ2-3; TRBD2 agrees at 9 bases. CDR3 size: 15 residues. The V gene end was trimmed by 7 bases and the J gene end by 3 bases; junction bases not matched to a gene: 8. CDR3 nucleotides: TGTGCCAGCACCGAGGGACTAGCCGAGACAGATACGCAGTATTTT. Protein sequence: CASTEGLAETDTQYF.

The J gene is TRBJ2-1, the V gene TRBV6-2 or TRBV6-3; TRBD2 aligns across 8 bases. The CDR3 covers 13 residues. The V gene end was trimmed by 0 bases and the J gene end by 9 bases; junction bases not matched to a gene: 1. Germline-derived CDR1 and CDR2 are MNHEY and SVGEGT. DNA for the CDR3: TGTGCCAGCAGTTACTCCGCGGGGGGTGAGCAGTTCTTC. It codes for CASSYSAGGEQFF.

This chain joins TRBV24-1 and TRBJ2-2, with TRBD1 matching over 9 bases. The CDR3 extends over 14 amino acids. After removal of 7 bases from V and 2 bases from J, the junction contained 1 base not matched to a gene. The germline CDR1 and CDR2 sequences are KGHDR and SFDVKD. The CDR3 loop reads CATRGQGNTGELFF. DNA for the CDR3: TGTGCCACCAGGGGACAGGGTAACACCGGGGAGCTGTTTTTT.

The CDR3 here is CASSTDREPGQPQHF. The CDR3 nucleotides are TGTGCCAGCAGCACAGACAGGGAGCCCGGTCAGCCCCAGCATTTT. The chain is built from TRBV7-2 and TRBJ1-5; 7 nucleotides match TRBD1. Germline V gene data show CDR1 as SGHTA and CDR2 as FQGNSA. The trim removed 5 bases at V and 6 bases at J, leaving 10 bases unmatched. The CDR3 runs 15 residues.

This clonotype was counted only a few times. The V call is TRBV7-2, the J call TRBJ1-2; no definite D call. Trimming removed 0 bases from V and 7 bases from J, with 21 bases in between. CDR1 and CDR2 (germline): SGHTA, FQGNSA. The CDR3 contains 17 residues. The CDR3 is CASSLARDAVLSRGYTF. Here the CDR3 DNA reads TGTGCCAGCAGCTTAGCGAGAGATGCGGTCCTGAGCCGTGGCTACACCTTC. Using reference TRBV7-2 and TRBJ1-2 for the parts outside the CDR3, the full variable domain is GAGVSQSPSNKVTEKGKDVELRCDPISGHTALYWYRQSLGQGLEFLIYFQGNSAPDKSGLPSDRFSAERTGGSVSTLTIQRTQQEDSAVYLCASSLARDAVLSRGYTFGSGTRLTVV.

The V gene is TRBV27, the J gene TRBJ2-1; D remains ambiguous. This CDR3 spans 14 amino acids. Trimming shortened V by 8 bases and J by 1 base, and 12 bases separated the two germline ends. The germline gives CDR1 MNHEY, CDR2 SMNVEV (reference sequence). DNA for the CDR3: TGTGCCAGCGTTTCGACCGAGTCCTACAATGAGCAGTTCTTC. This codes for CASVSTESYNEQFF.

This clonotype occurred many times. The genes are TRBV20-1 and TRBJ1-1, with a weak D call TRBD1 (6 bases). CDR1 is DFQATT and CDR2 is SNEGSKA in the germline V gene (reference sequence). The CDR3 extends over 15 amino acids. The V and J ends lost 3 bases and 0 bases respectively, with 14 bases between them. This CDR3 reads CSASRGRGMNTEAFF. In DNA form, the CDR3 reads TGCAGTGCTAGTAGGGGTAGGGGGATGAACACTGAAGCTTTCTTT.

V is TRBV5-1 and J is TRBJ2-5, with 8 bases lining up with TRBD2. J gave up 3 bases and V 0 bases, and 4 bases lay outside the gene matches. The germline CDR1 and CDR2 sequences are SGHRS and YFSETQ. This CDR3 is built from 15 residues. The CDR3 reads CASSLVTAGEETQYF. The CDR3 region has the DNA TGCGCCAGCAGCTTGGTAACAGCGGGGGAAGAGACCCAGTACTTC.

The chain links TRBV9 to TRBJ2-5, with D perhaps TRBD1 (7 bases). The germline V and J ends were trimmed by 2 bases and 1 base, with 24 bases remaining between them. Germline V CDR1 and CDR2: SGDLS, YYNGEE. The CDR3 spans 19 residues. CDR3 amino acids: CASSVGSGGYGSSQETQYF. The CDR3 DNA is TGTGCCAGCAGCGTGGGATCAGGGGGGTATGGCAGCTCCCAAGAGACCCAGTACTTC.

This sequence joins TRBV18 and TRBJ1-1; no clear D. Per the germline V gene, CDR1 is KGHSH and CDR2 is LQKENI. Trimming cost V 5 bases and J 7 bases, with 14 bases left between them. The CDR3 sequence is 13 residues long. CDR3 residues: CASSSYQSSEAFF. The CDR3, as DNA: TGTGCCAGCTCAAGTTACCAGAGTAGTGAAGCTTTCTTT.